A single sample gave rise to the 15 T cell receptor beta chains below, sequenced in a study of PD-L1 blockade in urothelial cancer. The table came from immunoSEQ multiplex PCR; TCRdb's copy has only in-frame clones and leaves some out. The sample carries around 79,000 clones, 70% to 90% recorded once. Time point in this sample: pretreatment peripheral blood. Sequences were derived from PBMCs, sampled around atezolizumab (anti-PD-L1) treatment. The receptors stem from a man in his forties with urothelial cancer.

The sample holds one count of this clone. V usage is TRBV10-2 and J usage is TRBJ2-1, with unresolved D. V was shortened by 7 bases and J by 4 bases, with 17 bases between the two germline ends. The CDR3 extends over 15 amino acids. Germline-derived CDR1 and CDR2 are WSHSY and SAAADI. The CDR3 sequence is CASTPQRDLYNEQFF. The CDR3 DNA sequence: TGCGCCAGCACCCCCCAGAGAGACTTATACAATGAGCAGTTCTTC.

The rearrangement joins TRBV4-2 to TRBJ2-2; 11 positions agree with TRBD2. Germline assignment: CDR1 LGHNA and CDR2 YNFKEQ. V lost 3 bases, J lost 7 bases, and 13 bases stayed unmatched. The CDR3 length is 18 residues. The CDR3 sequence is CASSHPTSGNVGVGELFF. The CDR3 coding sequence is TGTGCCAGCAGCCACCCGACTAGCGGGAATGTGGGGGTCGGGGAGCTGTTTTTT.

In this sample, this clone turned up many times. This chain joins TRBV30 and TRBJ2-7, with TRBD2 as a possible D gene (7 bases). V shed 0 bases and J shed 7 bases, with 16 bases lying between them. CDR3 size: 14 residues. Germline-derived CDR1 and CDR2 are GTSNPN and SVGIG (reference sequence). The CDR3 sequence is CAWSVGGALGEQYF. CDR3 nucleotide sequence: TGTGCCTGGAGTGTGGGGGGGGCCCTAGGGGAGCAGTACTTC.

This clone was observed once. The V call is TRBV7-2, the J call TRBJ1-5; 9 nucleotides line up with TRBD1. V trimming: 7 bases; J trimming: 3 bases; junction bases outside the gene matches: 7. The CDR3 totals 15 residues. Germline CDR1 SGHTA, CDR2 FQGNSA. Written as DNA, the CDR3 is TGTGCCAGCACCAGTGGACAGGGGAACAATCAGCCCCAGCATTTT. This sequence encodes CASTSGQGNNQPQHF.

The chain links TRBV30 to TRBJ2-7; possibly TRBD2 for D (5 bases). The germline V gene has CDR1 GTSNPN and CDR2 SVGIG (reference sequence). V lost 3 bases to trimming and J lost 7 bases, with 10 bases between them. CDR3 length: 11 amino acids. CDR3 region: CAWSGVGEQYF. The CDR3 region has the DNA TGTGCCTGGAGCGGGGTCGGGGAGCAGTACTTC.

Only a few counts were recorded for this clone. This chain links TRBV6-5 with TRBJ1-4; D gene uncertain. This CDR3 region has 15 residues. Germline V lookup: CDR1 MNHEY, CDR2 SVGAGI. Trimming left V 3 bases short and J 0 bases short, with 8 bases between. The CDR3 loop is CASSYDGATNEKLFF. The CDR3, as DNA: TGTGCCAGCAGTTATGACGGAGCAACTAATGAAAAACTGTTTTTT.

This clone came up a few times. This sequence joins TRBV15 and TRBJ2-3; tentatively, D is TRBD1 (5 bases). In germline, CDR1 is LNHNV, CDR2 YYDKDF (reference sequence). Trimming stripped 8 bases from V and 3 bases from J, with 9 bases between. This CDR3 region has 12 residues. In nucleotides, the CDR3 is TGTGCCACCCAGGGCTTAACAGATACGCAGTATTTT. It codes for CATQGLTDTQYF.

The chain links TRBV6-5 to TRBJ1-5, with D uncertain. The germline CDR1 and CDR2 sequences are MNHEY and SVGAGI. The CDR3 is made up of 12 amino acids. The germline V and J ends were trimmed by 5 bases and 5 bases, with 7 bases remaining between them. CDR3 DNA sequence: TGTGCCAGCAGTAATCAATATCAGCCCCAGCATTTT. The encoded protein is CASSNQYQPQHF.

The chain uses TRBV14 and TRBJ2-1; TRBD2 aligns across 8 bases. The V and J ends lost 8 bases and 6 bases, in that order; junction bases with no gene match: 9. Per the germline V gene, CDR1 is SGHDN and CDR2 is FVKESK. This CDR3 contains 14 residues. The CDR3 nucleotides are TGTGCCAGCGGGCCACGGGAGGGCCCCAATGAGCAGTTCTTC. Residues: CASGPREGPNEQFF.

The chain carries TRBV15 and TRBJ2-5; 7 bases fit TRBD2. In germline, CDR1 is LNHNV, CDR2 YYDKDF (reference sequence). The CDR3 sequence is 14 residues long. The junction had 9 bases not matched to a gene; V was cut back by 9 bases and J by 2 bases. The CDR3 protein is CATTKRGLQETQYF. CDR3 bases: TGTGCCACTACCAAGCGGGGATTACAAGAGACCCAGTACTTC.

The CDR3 DNA is TGCGCCAGCAGTCCCGGGACAGCTAATGAAAAACTGTTTTTT. It is translated as CASSPGTANEKLFF. This chain connects TRBV10-1 to TRBJ1-4; 7 nucleotides agree with TRBD1. The CDR3 is made up of 14 amino acids. Trimming removed 5 bases from V and 3 bases from J; junction bases left unmatched: 3. CDR1 and CDR2 from the germline V gene are WNHNN and SYGVQD (reference sequence).

This sequence joins TRBV7-8 and TRBJ2-5; 10 bases align to TRBD2. J gave up 7 bases and V 2 bases, and 13 bases lay outside the gene matches. This CDR3 spans 17 amino acids. The germline V gene has CDR1 SGHVS and CDR2 FQNEAQ. In DNA, the CDR3 is TGTGCCAGCAGCTTATCCTCTAGCGGGAGAGCTGGGGGGACCCAGTACTTC. Protein sequence: CASSLSSSGRAGGTQYF.

The rearrangement uses TRBV19 and TRBJ1-5; 7 nucleotides match TRBD1. Per germline, CDR1 LNHDA and CDR2 SQIVND (reference sequence). The CDR3 is made up of 15 amino acids. The V and J ends lost 8 bases and 1 base, in that order; junction bases with no gene match: 8. The CDR3 here is CASGTMTGSNQPQHF. The CDR3 DNA reads TGTGCCAGTGGGACAATGACAGGGAGCAATCAGCCCCAGCATTTT. Supplemented by reference TRBV19 and TRBJ1-5, the full variable domain reads DGGITQSPKYLFRKEGQNVTLSCEQNLNHDAMYWYRQDPGQGLRLIYYSQIVNDFQKGDIAEGYSVSREKKESFPLTVTSAQKNPTAFYLCASGTMTGSNQPQHFGDGTRLSIL.

V gene TRBV5-1 combines with J gene TRBJ1-4; unclear D gene. Germline loops: CDR1 SGHRS, CDR2 YFSETQ. V shed 0 bases and J shed 6 bases, with 12 bases lying between them. This CDR3 region has 15 residues. The CDR3 DNA reads as TGCGCCAGCAGCTTGGACGCAGGTGGTCATGAAAAACTGTTTTTT. Protein sequence: CASSLDAGGHEKLFF.

CDR3 nucleotide sequence: TGTGCCAGCAGTTACGAAGGGACTAGGGGGGGCAATGAGCAGTTCTTC. Amino acid sequence: CASSYEGTRGGNEQFF. The rearrangement joins TRBV6-5 to TRBJ2-1; 8 nucleotides agree with TRBD2. The V gene's germline CDR1 is MNHEY and CDR2 SVGAGI. The length of the CDR3 is 16 residues. Unmatched junction bases numbered 9, after V lost 2 bases and J lost 6 bases.